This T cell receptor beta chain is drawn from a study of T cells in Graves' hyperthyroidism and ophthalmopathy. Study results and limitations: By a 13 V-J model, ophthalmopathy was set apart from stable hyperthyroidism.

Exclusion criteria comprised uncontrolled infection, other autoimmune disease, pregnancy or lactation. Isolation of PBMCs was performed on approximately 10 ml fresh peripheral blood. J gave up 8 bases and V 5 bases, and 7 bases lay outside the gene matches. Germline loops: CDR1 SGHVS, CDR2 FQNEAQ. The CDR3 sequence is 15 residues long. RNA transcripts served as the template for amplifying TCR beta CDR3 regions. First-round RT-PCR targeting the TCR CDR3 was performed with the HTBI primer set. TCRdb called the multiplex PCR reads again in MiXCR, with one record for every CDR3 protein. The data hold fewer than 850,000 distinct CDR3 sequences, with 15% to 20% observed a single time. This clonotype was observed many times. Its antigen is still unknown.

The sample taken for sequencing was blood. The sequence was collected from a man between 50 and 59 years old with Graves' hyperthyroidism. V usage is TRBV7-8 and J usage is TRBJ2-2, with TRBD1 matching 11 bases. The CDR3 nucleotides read TGTGCCAGCAGCCCTAGGACAGGGGGCTCGGGGGAGCTGTTTTTT. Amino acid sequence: CASSPRTGGSGELFF.